What follows is one TCR beta chain and its context. This clonotype has a count of ten or more. There is no known antigen for this receptor. No qualities accompany the bases; no much larger clone lies one base away. The data stem from a study of neurological immune-mediated disorders (dated by TCRdb to between 2018 and 2021). For the wider study: Using UMI-based sequencing, the study compared peripheral blood TCR-beta repertoires from patients with HTLV-I-associated myelopathy (HAM/TSP), patients with multiple sclerosis, and healthy controls. The 90 to 120 TCR-beta libraries covered PBMC samples along with longitudinal samples, technical triplicates, and paired sorted CD4+ and CD8+ T-cell subsets. The cohort was made up of 68 subjects, consisting of some 15 HAM/TSP patients, around 35 multiple sclerosis patients and around 20 healthy controls. Each longitudinal HAM/TSP and healthy donor was sampled at 3 time-points spaced at about 3-45 month intervals. What the research found in general, with its limitations: No identical CDR3 amino acid sequences were shared among expanded clones across subjects, suggesting private TCR-beta repertoires in all groups. TCR clonal expansion was highest in HAM/TSP patients and lowest in MS patients, with MS patients falling below even healthy controls.

Taken with the paper, the label for time point translates to: longitudinal time-point 2. Libraries from unsorted PBMCs were made from 2 million PBMCs kept in RNAlater at -80 degrees C until RNA extraction. Peripheral blood was subjected to Ficoll-Hypaque density gradient centrifugation to isolate PBMCs, which were then cryopreserved in liquid nitrogen. The CDR3 sequence holds 16 residues, the cysteine and phenylalanine included. Just the 48-base CDR3 DNA is kept, in frame starting at base 1. Looking up the germline V gene yields CDR1 SGHAT and CDR2 FQNNGV. Clipping removes 5 bases from V and 6 bases from J, with 11 as the unmatched junction base count. To synthesize cDNA, template-switch 5'RACE was performed with a primer carrying a 10-nucleotide random unique molecular identifier so that each TCR transcript was tagged. Over 190 million TCR-beta sequences, covering 15-18 subjects, were produced in each sequencing run. Total RNA was extracted with the RNeasy kit. TCR-beta VDJ regions were amplified with primers for the TCR constant region and the 5'RACE anchor, using the KAPA Real-time Library Amplification kit. A first PCR added sample indexes and Illumina adaptors, after which a second PCR increased the library yield. The roughly 650 bp TCR product was size-selected on a 2% E-gel SizeSelection system after Ampure bead purification. Before pooling, library quality was assessed on a Bioanalyzer, concentration was determined with Qubit, and library quantification was performed with the Kapa Library Quantification kit. Paired-end 2 x 150 bp sequencing of the libraries was performed on an Illumina HiSeq 2500. To increase sequence diversity, roughly 25-31% phiX was spiked into each library pool. The study's own analysis went as follows. The UMI-based MiGEC pipeline processed quality-filtered reads and removed over 85% of raw TCR sequences during error correction. VDJ genes were aligned to IMGT germline references, and each clonotype was defined by a unique CDR3 amino acid sequence together with V-J genes. VDJtools evaluated clonal expansion, Shannon diversity and CDR3 relatedness (CalcPairwiseDistances, ClusterSamples); CLCbio workbench built phylogenetic trees. Clones with at least 8 unique UMIs were defined as expanded, with this threshold being based on coefficient-of-variation modelling across technical triplicates. The public sequencing data were trimmed at Q25 with fastp and processed into clonotypes with MiXCR by TCRdb, which kept only in-frame beta chains. Merged by CDR3 protein, the rows form single entries marked with the most common genes and DNA. These V and J calls rely on TCRdb rather than the paper's analysis. In this sample the table shows 70,000 to 95,000 distinct CDR3 sequences, less than 15% of which occur a single time. About 4.6% of the sample belongs to the ten largest clones.

Sequenced input: PBMCs. This chain is built from TRBV11-2 and TRBJ2-1, with 9 junctional bases fitting TRBD1. This clonotype was sampled from a female donor with HTLV-1-associated myelopathy (HAM/TSP). CDR3 loop: CASSLTGTGNANEQFF. Read as DNA, the sequence is TGTGCCAGCAGCCTAACCGGGACAGGGAATGCCAATGAGCAGTTCTTC.